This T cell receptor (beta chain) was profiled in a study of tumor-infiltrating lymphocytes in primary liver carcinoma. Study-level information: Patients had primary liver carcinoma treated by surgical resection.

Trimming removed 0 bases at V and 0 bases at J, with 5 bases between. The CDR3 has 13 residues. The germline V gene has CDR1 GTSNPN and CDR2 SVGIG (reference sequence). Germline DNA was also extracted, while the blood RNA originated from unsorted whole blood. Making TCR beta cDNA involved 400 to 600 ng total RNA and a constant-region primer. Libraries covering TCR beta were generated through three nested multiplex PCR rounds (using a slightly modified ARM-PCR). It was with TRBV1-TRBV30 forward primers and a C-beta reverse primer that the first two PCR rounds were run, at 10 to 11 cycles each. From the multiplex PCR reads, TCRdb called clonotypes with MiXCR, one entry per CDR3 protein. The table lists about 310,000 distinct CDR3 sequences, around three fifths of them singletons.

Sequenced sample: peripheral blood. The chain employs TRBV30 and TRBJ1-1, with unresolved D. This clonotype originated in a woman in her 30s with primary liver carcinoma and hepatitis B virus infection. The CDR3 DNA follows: TGTGCCTGGAGTGTATCCCTGAACACTGAAGCTTTCTTT. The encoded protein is CAWSVSLNTEAFF.